This T cell receptor (beta chain) was captured in a study of spatial heterogeneity in lung cancer. The wider study: Fewer alpha-chain than beta-chain sequences were consistently detected.

Ten or more counts support this clonotype. Its antigen remains unknown. Time point denoted: sample taken at primary tumor resection. Material for sequencing was whole RNA from tumor, nontumor lung or frozen PBMC, left unsorted. Trimming took off 1 base at V and 3 bases at J, with 5 bases between the two ends. The CDR3 has 13 amino acids. Germline V gene lookup returns CDR1 SSHAT and CDR2 FNYEAQ (reference sequence). Each CDR3 protein is one row after TCRdb ran MiXCR on the 5' RACE reads. The sample consists of 25,000 to 30,000 distinct CDR3 sequences, about 6.6% of them appearing once. Regarding the study as a whole: Nonsynonymous mutation counts, ubiquitous and regional, were tracked by the respective counts of ubiquitous and regional expanded TCRs. Mutation counts in tumors were tracked by counts of expanded intratumoral alpha and beta TCRs.

The input for sequencing was lung tumor tissue, taken at surgery. The clonotype was recovered from a male donor with early-stage non-small cell lung cancer. V is TRBV7-7 and J is TRBJ2-3, with D perhaps TRBD1 (5 bases). The CDR3 here is CASSLDRTDTQYF. In DNA, the CDR3 is TGTGCCAGCAGCTTAGACAGGACAGATACGCAGTATTTT.